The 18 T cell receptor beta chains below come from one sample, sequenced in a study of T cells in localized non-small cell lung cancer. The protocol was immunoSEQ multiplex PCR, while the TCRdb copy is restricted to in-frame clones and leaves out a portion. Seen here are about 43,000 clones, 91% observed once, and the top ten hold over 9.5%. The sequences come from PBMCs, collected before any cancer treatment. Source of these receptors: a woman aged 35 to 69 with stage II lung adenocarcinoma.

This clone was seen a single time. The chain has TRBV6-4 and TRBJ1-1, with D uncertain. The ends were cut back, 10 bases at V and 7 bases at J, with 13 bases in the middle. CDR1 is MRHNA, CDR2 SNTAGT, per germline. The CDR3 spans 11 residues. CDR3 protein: CAIRGRSEAFF. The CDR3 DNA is TGTGCCATCCGGGGTAGGAGTGAAGCTTTCTTT.

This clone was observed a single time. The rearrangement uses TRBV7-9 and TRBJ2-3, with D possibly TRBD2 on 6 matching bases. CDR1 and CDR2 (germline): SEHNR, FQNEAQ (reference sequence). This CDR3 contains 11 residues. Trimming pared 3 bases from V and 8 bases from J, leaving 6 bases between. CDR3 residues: CASSFGGTQYF. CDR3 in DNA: TGTGCCAGCAGCTTCGGGGGTACGCAGTATTTT.

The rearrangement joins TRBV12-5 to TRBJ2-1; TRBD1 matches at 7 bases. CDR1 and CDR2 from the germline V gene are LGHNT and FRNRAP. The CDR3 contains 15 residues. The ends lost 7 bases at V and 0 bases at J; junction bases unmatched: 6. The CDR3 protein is CASAQQGSSYNEQFF. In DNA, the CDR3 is TGTGCTAGTGCCCAACAGGGGAGCTCCTACAATGAGCAGTTCTTC.

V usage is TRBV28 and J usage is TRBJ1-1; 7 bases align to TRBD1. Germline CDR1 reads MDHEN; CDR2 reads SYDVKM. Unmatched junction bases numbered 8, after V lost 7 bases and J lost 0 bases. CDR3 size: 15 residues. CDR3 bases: TGTGCCAGCACCCCAGGGGGAGTTATGAACACTGAAGCTTTCTTT. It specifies CASTPGGVMNTEAFF. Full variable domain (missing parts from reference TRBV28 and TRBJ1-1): DVKVTQSSRYLVKRTGEKVFLECVQDMDHENMFWYRQDPGLGLRLIYFSYDVKMKEKGDIPEGYSVSREKKERFSLILESASTNQTSMYLCASTPGGVMNTEAFFGQGTRLTVV.

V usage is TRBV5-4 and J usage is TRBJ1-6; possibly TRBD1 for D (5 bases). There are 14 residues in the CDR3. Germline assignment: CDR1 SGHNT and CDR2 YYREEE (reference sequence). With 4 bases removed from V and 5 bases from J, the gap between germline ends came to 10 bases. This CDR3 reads CASSQGVDNSPLHF. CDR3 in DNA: TGTGCCAGCAGCCAAGGGGTCGATAATTCACCCCTCCACTTT.

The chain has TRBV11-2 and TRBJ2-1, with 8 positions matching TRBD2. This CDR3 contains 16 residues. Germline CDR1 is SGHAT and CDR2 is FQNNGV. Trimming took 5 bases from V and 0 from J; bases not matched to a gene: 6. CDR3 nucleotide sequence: TGTGCCAGCAGCGCGAGAAGCGGGAGCTCCTACAATGAGCAGTTCTTC. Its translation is CASSARSGSSYNEQFF.

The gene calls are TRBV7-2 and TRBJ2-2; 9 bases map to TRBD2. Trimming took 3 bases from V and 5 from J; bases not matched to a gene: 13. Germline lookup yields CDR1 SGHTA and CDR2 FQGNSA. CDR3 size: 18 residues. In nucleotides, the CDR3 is TGTGCCAGCAGCTTGAGTAGCGGGAGAGTAGAGAGGACCGGGGAGCTGTTTTTT. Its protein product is CASSLSSGRVERTGELFF.

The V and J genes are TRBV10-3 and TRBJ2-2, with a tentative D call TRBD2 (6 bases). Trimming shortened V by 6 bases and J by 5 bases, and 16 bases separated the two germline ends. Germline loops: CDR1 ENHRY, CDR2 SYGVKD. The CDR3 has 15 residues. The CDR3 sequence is CAIRTDSGETGELFF. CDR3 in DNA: TGTGCCATCAGGACTGATAGCGGAGAGACCGGGGAGCTGTTTTTT.

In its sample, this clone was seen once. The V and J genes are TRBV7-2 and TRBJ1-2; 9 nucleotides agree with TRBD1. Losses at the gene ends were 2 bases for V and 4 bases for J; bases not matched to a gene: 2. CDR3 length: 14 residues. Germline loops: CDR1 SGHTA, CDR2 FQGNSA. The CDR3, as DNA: TGTGCCAGCAGCTTACAGGGACAGGGCTATGGCTACACCTTC. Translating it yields CASSLQGQGYGYTF.

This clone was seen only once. CDR3 DNA: TGTGCCAGCACGTCGGCGGTCTATGGCTACACCTTC. Residues: CASTSAVYGYTF. V and J are TRBV28 and TRBJ1-2; unclear D gene. Germline CDR1 reads MDHEN; CDR2 reads SYDVKM. V shed 7 bases and J shed 4 bases, with 10 bases lying between them. The CDR3 extends over 12 amino acids.

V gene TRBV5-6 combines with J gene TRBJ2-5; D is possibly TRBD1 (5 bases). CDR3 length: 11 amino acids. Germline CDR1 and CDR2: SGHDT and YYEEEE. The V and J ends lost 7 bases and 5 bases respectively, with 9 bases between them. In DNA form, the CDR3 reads TGTGCCAGCCTGGGGCTTGAGACCCAGTACTTC. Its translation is CASLGLETQYF.

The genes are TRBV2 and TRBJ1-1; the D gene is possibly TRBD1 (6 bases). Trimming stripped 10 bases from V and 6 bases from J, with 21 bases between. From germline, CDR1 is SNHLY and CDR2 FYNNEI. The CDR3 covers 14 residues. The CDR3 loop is CANTVRGRFSEAFF. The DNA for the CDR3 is TGTGCCAACACTGTCAGGGGCAGGTTCTCTGAAGCTTTCTTT.

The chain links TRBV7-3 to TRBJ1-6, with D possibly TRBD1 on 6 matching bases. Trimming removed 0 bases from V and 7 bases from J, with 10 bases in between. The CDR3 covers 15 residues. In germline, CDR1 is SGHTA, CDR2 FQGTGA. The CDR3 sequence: CASSLTGGTNSPLHF. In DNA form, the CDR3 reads TGTGCCAGCAGCTTAACGGGGGGCACCAATTCACCCCTCCACTTT. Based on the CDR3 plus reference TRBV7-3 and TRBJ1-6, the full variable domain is GAGVSQTPSNKVTEKGKYVELRCDPISGHTALYWYRQSLGQGPEFLIYFQGTGAADDSGLPNDRFFAVRPEGSVSTLKIQRTERGDSAVYLCASSLTGGTNSPLHFGNGTRLTVT.

DNA for the CDR3: TGTGCCAGCAGCAAAGTCCCAGGGCACACCGGGGAGCTGTTTTTT. It codes for CASSKVPGHTGELFF. V gene TRBV21-1 combines with J gene TRBJ2-2; TRBD1, the table's D call, lacks a check against the DNA. TRBV21-1 is a known pseudogene. The CDR3 totals 15 residues.

The CDR3 nucleotides read TGCGCCAGCAGCTTGGTCCCCTCCCCTGGGAATGAGCAGTTCTTC. The encoded protein is CASSLVPSPGNEQFF. The V gene is TRBV5-1, the J gene TRBJ2-1; D gene ambiguous. The ends were cut back, 0 bases at V and 7 bases at J, with 14 bases in the middle. This CDR3 spans 15 amino acids. Germline V lookup: CDR1 SGHRS, CDR2 YFSETQ.

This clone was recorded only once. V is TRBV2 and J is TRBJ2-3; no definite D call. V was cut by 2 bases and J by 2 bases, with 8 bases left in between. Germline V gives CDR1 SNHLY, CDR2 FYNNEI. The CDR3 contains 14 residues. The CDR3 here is CASSELTPTDTQYF. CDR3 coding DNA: TGTGCCAGCAGTGAACTCACCCCCACAGATACGCAGTATTTT.

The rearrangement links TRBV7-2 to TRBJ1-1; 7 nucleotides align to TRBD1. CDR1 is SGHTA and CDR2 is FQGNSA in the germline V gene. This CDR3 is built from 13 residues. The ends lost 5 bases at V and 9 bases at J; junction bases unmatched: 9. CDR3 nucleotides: TGTGCCAGCAGCACACAGGGGAACAGGCAAGCTTTCTTT. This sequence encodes CASSTQGNRQAFF.

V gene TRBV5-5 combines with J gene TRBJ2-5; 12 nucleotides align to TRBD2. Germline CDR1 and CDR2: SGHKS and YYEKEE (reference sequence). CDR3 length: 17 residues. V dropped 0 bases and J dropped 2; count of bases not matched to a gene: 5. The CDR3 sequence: CASSLGLAGAGQETQYF. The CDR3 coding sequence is TGTGCCAGCAGCTTGGGACTAGCGGGAGCAGGGCAAGAGACCCAGTACTTC. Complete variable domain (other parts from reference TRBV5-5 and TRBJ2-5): DAGVTQSPTHLIKTRGQQVTLRCSPISGHKSVSWYQQVLGQGPQFIFQYYEKEERGRGNFPDRFSARQFPNYSSELNVNALLLGDSALYLCASSLGLAGAGQETQYFGPGTRLLVL.